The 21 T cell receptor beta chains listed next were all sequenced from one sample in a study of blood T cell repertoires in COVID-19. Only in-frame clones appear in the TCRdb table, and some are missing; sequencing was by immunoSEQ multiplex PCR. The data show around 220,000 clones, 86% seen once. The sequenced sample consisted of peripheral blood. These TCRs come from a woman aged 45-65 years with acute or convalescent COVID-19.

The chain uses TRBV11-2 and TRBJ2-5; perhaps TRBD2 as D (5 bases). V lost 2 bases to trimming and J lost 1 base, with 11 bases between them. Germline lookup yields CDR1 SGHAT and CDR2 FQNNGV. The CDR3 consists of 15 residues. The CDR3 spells CASSLWVAIQETQYF. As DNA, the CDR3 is TGTGCCAGCAGCTTATGGGTAGCGATCCAAGAGACCCAGTACTTC.

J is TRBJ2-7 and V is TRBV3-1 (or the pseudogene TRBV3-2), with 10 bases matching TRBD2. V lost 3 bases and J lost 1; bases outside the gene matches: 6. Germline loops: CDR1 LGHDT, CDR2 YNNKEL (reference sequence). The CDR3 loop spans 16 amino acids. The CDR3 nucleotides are TGTGCCAGCAGCCACAATAGCGGGAGGCCGTCCTACGAGCAGTACTTC. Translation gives CASSHNSGRPSYEQYF.

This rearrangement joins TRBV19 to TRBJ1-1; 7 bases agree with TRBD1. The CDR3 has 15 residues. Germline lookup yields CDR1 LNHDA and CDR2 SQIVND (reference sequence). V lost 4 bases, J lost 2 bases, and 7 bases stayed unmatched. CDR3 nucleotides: TGTGCCAGTAGTACCCCCGACAGGGCCAACACTGAAGCTTTCTTT. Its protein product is CASSTPDRANTEAFF.

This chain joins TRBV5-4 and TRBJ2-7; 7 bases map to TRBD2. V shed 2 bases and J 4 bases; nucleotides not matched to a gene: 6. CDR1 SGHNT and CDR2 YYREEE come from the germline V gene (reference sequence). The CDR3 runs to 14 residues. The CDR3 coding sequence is TGTGCCAGCAGCTTAGGCGGGAGTATTTACGAGCAGTACTTC. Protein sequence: CASSLGGSIYEQYF.

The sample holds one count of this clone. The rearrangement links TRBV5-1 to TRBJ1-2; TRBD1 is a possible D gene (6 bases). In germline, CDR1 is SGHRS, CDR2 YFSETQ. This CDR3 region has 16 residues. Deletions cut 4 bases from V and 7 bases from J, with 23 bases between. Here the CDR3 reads CASSRPEGRGTGGYTF. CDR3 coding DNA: TGCGCCAGCAGCCGCCCCGAGGGCAGGGGAACTGGTGGCTACACCTTC.

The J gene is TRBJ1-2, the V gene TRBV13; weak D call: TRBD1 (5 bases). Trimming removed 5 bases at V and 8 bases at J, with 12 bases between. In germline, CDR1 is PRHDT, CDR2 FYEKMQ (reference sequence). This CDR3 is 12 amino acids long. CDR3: CASSLIRAGYTF. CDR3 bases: TGTGCCAGCAGCCTAATCAGGGCCGGCTACACCTTC.

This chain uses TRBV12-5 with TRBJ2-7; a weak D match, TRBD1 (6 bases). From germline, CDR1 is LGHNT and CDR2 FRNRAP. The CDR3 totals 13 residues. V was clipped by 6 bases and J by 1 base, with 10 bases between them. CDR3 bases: TGTGCTAGTGGACCAGACAGGTCCTACGAGCAGTACTTC. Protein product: CASGPDRSYEQYF.

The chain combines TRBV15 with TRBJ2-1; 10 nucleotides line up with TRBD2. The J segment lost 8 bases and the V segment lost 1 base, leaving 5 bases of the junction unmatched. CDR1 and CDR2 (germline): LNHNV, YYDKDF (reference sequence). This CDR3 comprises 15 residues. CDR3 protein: CATSRGSSGSYEQFF. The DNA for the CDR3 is TGTGCCACCAGCAGAGGGTCTAGCGGGAGCTATGAGCAGTTCTTC. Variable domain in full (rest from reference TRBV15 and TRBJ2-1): DAMVIQNPRYQVTQFGKPVTLSCSQTLNHNVMYWYQQKSSQAPKLLFHYYDKDFNNEADTPDNFQSRRPNTSFCFLDIRSPGLGDTAMYLCATSRGSSGSYEQFFGPGTRLTVL.

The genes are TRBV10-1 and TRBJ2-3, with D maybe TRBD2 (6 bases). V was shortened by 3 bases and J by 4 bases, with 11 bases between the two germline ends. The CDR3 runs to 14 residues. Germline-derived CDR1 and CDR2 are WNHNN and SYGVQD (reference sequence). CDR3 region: CASSDRLVADTQYF. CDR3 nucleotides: TGCGCCAGCAGTGACCGACTAGTTGCAGATACGCAGTATTTT.

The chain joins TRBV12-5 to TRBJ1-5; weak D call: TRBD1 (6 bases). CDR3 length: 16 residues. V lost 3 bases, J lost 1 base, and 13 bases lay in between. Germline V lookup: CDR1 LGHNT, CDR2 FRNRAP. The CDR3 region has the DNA TGTGCTAGTGGTTTCCTCGGGGGGCCGAGCAATCAGCCCCAGCATTTT. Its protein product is CASGFLGGPSNQPQHF.

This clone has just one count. Here the CDR3 DNA reads TGCAGCGTTTGGGAGGGGTTCGCTGGAAACACCATATATTTT. Translation gives CSVWEGFAGNTIYF. The V and J genes are TRBV29-1 and TRBJ1-3; tentative D call: TRBD1 (5 bases). V lost 5 bases and J 2 bases, leaving 13 bases between the germline ends. The germline V gene has CDR1 SQVTM and CDR2 ANQGSEA. The CDR3 totals 14 residues.

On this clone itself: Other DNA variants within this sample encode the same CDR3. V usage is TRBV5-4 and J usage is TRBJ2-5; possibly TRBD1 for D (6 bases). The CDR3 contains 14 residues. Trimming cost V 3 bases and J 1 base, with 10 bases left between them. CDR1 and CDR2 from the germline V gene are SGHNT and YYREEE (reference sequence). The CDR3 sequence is CASSSATGQETQYF. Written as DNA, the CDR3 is TGTGCCAGCAGCTCCGCGACAGGCCAAGAGACCCAGTACTTC.

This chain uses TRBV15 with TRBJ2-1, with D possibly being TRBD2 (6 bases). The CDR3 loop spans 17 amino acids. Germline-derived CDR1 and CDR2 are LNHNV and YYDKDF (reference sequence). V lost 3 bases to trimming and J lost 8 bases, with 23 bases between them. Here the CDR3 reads CATSSRGSSASAYEQFF. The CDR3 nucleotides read TGTGCCACCAGCAGCCGTGGATCTAGCGCATCAGCCTATGAGCAGTTCTTC.

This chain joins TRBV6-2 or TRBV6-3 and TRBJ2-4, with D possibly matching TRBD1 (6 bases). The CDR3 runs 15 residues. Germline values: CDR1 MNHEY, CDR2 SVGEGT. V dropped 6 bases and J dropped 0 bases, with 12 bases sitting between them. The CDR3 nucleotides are TGTGCCAGCAGCCGGACAGACTTAGCCAAAAACATTCAGTACTTC. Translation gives CASSRTDLAKNIQYF.

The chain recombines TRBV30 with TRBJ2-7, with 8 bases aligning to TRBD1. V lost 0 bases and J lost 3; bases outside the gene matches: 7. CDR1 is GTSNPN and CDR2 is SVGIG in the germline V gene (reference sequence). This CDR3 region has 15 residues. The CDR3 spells CAWSVLAGGSYEQYF. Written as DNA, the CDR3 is TGTGCCTGGAGTGTACTGGCAGGGGGCAGCTACGAGCAGTACTTC.

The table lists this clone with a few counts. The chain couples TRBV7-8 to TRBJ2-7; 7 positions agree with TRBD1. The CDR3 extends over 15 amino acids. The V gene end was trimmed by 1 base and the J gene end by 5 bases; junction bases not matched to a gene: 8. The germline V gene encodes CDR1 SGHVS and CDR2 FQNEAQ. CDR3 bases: TGTGCCAGCAGCTTAGATCCAGACAGGGAGCACGAGCAGTACTTC. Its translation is CASSLDPDREHEQYF.

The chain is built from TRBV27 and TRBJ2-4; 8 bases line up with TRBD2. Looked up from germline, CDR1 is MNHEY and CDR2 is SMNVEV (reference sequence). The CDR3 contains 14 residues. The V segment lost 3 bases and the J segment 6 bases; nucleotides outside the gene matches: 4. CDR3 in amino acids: CASSFTGGPNIQYF. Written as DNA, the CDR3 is TGTGCCAGCAGTTTTACGGGGGGGCCAAACATTCAGTACTTC.

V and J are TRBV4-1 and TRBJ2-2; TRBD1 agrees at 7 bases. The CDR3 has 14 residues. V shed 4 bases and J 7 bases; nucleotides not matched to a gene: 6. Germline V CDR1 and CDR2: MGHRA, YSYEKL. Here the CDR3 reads CASSPPGGIGELFF. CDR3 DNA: TGCGCCAGCAGCCCCCCAGGGGGTATCGGGGAGCTGTTTTTT.

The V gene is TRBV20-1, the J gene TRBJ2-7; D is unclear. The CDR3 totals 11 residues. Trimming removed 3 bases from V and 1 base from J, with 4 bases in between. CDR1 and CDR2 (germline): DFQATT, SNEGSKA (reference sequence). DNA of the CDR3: TGCAGTGCTAGGAGATCCTACGAGCAGTACTTC. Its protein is CSARRSYEQYF.

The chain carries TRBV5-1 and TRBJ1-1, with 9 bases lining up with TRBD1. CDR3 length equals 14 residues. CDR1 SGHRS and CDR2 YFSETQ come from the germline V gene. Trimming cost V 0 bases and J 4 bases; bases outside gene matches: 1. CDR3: CASSLGTGATEAFF. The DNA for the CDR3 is TGCGCCAGCAGCTTGGGGACAGGGGCCACTGAAGCTTTCTTT.

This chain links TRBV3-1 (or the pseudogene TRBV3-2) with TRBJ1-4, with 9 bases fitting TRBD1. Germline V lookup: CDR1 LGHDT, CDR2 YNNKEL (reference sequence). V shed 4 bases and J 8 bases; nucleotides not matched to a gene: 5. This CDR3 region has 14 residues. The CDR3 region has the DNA TGTGCCAGCAGCCCTCGGACAGGGGTAGAAAAACTGTTTTTT. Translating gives CASSPRTGVEKLFF.